One sample yielded the 25 T cell receptor beta chains listed below, sequenced in a study of identical twins. MiXCR, applied by TCRdb to the 5' RACE reads, yields one record per CDR3 protein. In the table there are about 250,000 distinct CDR3 sequences, 6% to 8% of which are singletons. The same sample was also studied in work on yellow fever vaccine responses in identical twins.

Sequencing used CD8+ T cells sorted from blood. These receptors all stem from a woman aged 18-29 years in good health.

The V call is TRBV11-2, the J call TRBJ2-1; D possibly corresponds to TRBD2 (7 bases). The CDR3 consists of 14 residues. Germline V gene data show CDR1 as SGHAT and CDR2 as FQNNGV. Trimming left V 3 bases short and J 8 bases short, with 14 bases between. In nucleotides, the CDR3 is TGTGCCAGCAGCTTGGGGGGGCCGGGGGATGAGCAGTTCTTC. This translates into CASSLGGPGDEQFF.

The chain has TRBV12-3 or TRBV12-4 and TRBJ2-1; D is perhaps TRBD2 (6 bases). V lost 3 bases and J 4 bases, leaving 16 bases between the germline ends. The CDR3 consists of 16 residues. The CDR3 loop is CASSFPPRELYNEQFF. The CDR3 DNA reads TGTGCCAGCAGTTTCCCCCCCCGGGAGTTATACAATGAGCAGTTCTTC.

This clonotype was counted a few times. The V and J genes are TRBV27 and TRBJ2-2; a weak D match, TRBD2 (5 bases). Germline assignment: CDR1 MNHEY and CDR2 SMNVEV (reference sequence). This CDR3 spans 16 amino acids. V was pared by 6 bases and J by 1 base, with 15 bases between. CDR3 in amino acids: CASSPYGGQNTGELFF. CDR3 DNA sequence: TGTGCCAGCAGCCCCTATGGCGGGCAGAACACCGGGGAGCTGTTTTTT.

This clonotype appeared a few times. The chain is built from TRBV20-1 and TRBJ2-1; 8 bases line up with TRBD2. The CDR3 has 15 amino acids. From germline, CDR1 is DFQATT and CDR2 SNEGSKA (reference sequence). V dropped 1 base and J dropped 7; count of bases not matched to a gene: 9. CDR3 sequence reads: CSARVREGLSNEQFF. The DNA of the CDR3 is TGCAGTGCTAGAGTCCGGGAGGGCCTTTCAAATGAGCAGTTCTTC.

This clonotype has just one count. The genes are TRBV11-2 and TRBJ2-3; D is uncertain. V shed 1 base and J shed 2 bases, with 10 bases lying between them. The germline CDR1 and CDR2 sequences are SGHAT and FQNNGV. CDR3 size: 15 residues. CDR3 bases: TGTGCCAGCAGCTTAGGGGTGGGGTCCACAGATACGCAGTATTTT. This translates into CASSLGVGSTDTQYF.

This clonotype was counted many times. This chain uses TRBV7-9 with TRBJ2-3; tentative D call: TRBD2 (6 bases). Trimming stripped 5 bases from V and 1 base from J, with 13 bases between. Per germline, CDR1 SEHNR and CDR2 FQNEAQ (reference sequence). This CDR3 contains 15 residues. CDR3 sequence: CASSQGSSGTDTQYF. The CDR3 DNA reads as TGTGCCAGCAGCCAAGGGTCTAGCGGCACAGATACGCAGTATTTT.

This clonotype was seen a handful of times. The chain has TRBV7-8 and TRBJ2-3; D is possibly TRBD1 (5 bases). The CDR3 covers 13 residues. V lost 4 bases and J lost 2, with 7 bases in between. CDR1 is SGHVS and CDR2 is FQNEAQ in the germline V gene. The CDR3 DNA sequence: TGTGCCAGCAGCTCCAGGGTCACAGATACGCAGTATTTT. Protein sequence: CASSSRVTDTQYF.

The chain links TRBV2 to TRBJ1-5; D uncertain. Trimming left V 6 bases short and J 0 bases short, with 9 bases between. Germline CDR1 and CDR2: SNHLY and FYNNEI. The CDR3 runs 14 residues. CDR3 sequence (DNA): TGTGCCAGCAGACAGACCTATAGCAATCAGCCCCAGCATTTT. Residues: CASRQTYSNQPQHF.

This clonotype was counted at least ten times. The gene calls are TRBV4-1 and TRBJ2-3, with a possible D match to TRBD2 (5 bases). Germline values: CDR1 MGHRA, CDR2 YSYEKL. The V gene lost 1 base and the J gene lost 1 base, with 12 bases spanning the gap. The CDR3 runs 16 residues. The CDR3 DNA is TGCGCCAGCAGCCAAGGACGCCTAGCAGGCACAGATACGCAGTATTTT. Protein: CASSQGRLAGTDTQYF.

A few counts support this clonotype. The V and J genes are TRBV6-1 and TRBJ1-1; 7 nucleotides agree with TRBD1. Trimming cost V 5 bases and J 5 bases; bases outside gene matches: 8. The length of the CDR3 is 14 residues. Per the germline V gene, CDR1 is MNHNS and CDR2 is SASEGT. The chain's CDR3 is CASSTGARGTEAFF. Here the CDR3 DNA reads TGTGCCAGCAGTACAGGGGCGCGGGGTACTGAAGCTTTCTTT.

This clonotype came up many times. The chain joins TRBV2 to TRBJ1-2; unclear D gene. The V gene's germline CDR1 is SNHLY and CDR2 FYNNEI. Trimming took 1 base from V and 4 from J, leaving 10 bases between them. There are 14 residues in the CDR3. The CDR3, as DNA: TGTGCCAGCAGTGAAGGGCTATCCCCCTATGGCTACACCTTC. Translated: CASSEGLSPYGYTF.

The chain has TRBV7-9 and TRBJ2-1; 7 bases match TRBD1. CDR1 and CDR2 from the germline V gene are SEHNR and FQNEAQ (reference sequence). This CDR3 has 15 residues. The V segment lost 5 bases and the J segment 6 bases; nucleotides outside the gene matches: 10. The CDR3 is CASSVSTGFPNEQFF. The CDR3 coding sequence is TGTGCCAGCAGCGTCTCGACAGGGTTTCCCAATGAGCAGTTCTTC.

To note about this clonotype: With a much larger clone just one base away, this may be a read error. This chain links TRBV4-1 with TRBJ2-4; D may be TRBD2 (6 bases). Germline V CDR1 and CDR2: MGHRA, YSYEKL. The CDR3 is 15 amino acids. The CDR3, as DNA: TGCGCCAGCAGCCATTACACGGGAGCCAAAAACGTTCAGTACTTC. It yields the protein CASSHYTGAKNVQYF.

This clonotype was seen many times. The chain carries TRBV12-3 or TRBV12-4 and TRBJ1-3; D remains unclear. V was shortened by 8 bases and J by 14 bases, with 13 bases between the two germline ends. This CDR3 spans 10 amino acids. The CDR3 loop reads CASLGGHLYF. CDR3 sequence (DNA): TGTGCCAGCCTCGGCGGGCACCTATATTTT.

This clonotype has a handful of counts. V gene TRBV11-2 combines with J gene TRBJ2-7, with D perhaps TRBD2 (5 bases). The length of the CDR3 is 14 residues. The germline gives CDR1 SGHAT, CDR2 FQNNGV. Trimming pared 4 bases from V and 1 base from J, leaving 11 bases between. The CDR3 sequence: CASSYRGGSYEQYV. For the CDR3, the DNA is TGTGCCAGCAGCTATCGCGGAGGTTCCTACGAGCAGTACGTC.

A single count supports this clonotype. The chain employs TRBV6-1 and TRBJ2-1; 9 bases match TRBD2. The CDR3 has 15 residues. Unmatched junction bases numbered 7, after V lost 4 bases and J lost 6 bases. Germline CDR1 is MNHNS and CDR2 is SASEGT. CDR3 loop: CASSGNSGSRNEQFF. DNA for the CDR3: TGTGCCAGCAGTGGGAATAGCGGGAGTCGCAATGAGCAGTTCTTC.

Ten or more counts support this clonotype. The gene calls are TRBV10-3 and TRBJ2-3; D is perhaps TRBD1 (5 bases). The CDR3 runs 16 residues. The germline V gene has CDR1 ENHRY and CDR2 SYGVKD. Trimming removed 2 bases from V and 2 bases from J, with 14 bases in between. The CDR3 DNA is TGTGCCATCAGTGAGGGGTGGACAAGGGACACAGATACGCAGTATTTT. This encodes CAISEGWTRDTDTQYF.

The chain links TRBV28 to TRBJ2-7; D is possibly TRBD2 (8 bases). Germline V gives CDR1 MDHEN, CDR2 SYDVKM. CDR3 length: 13 amino acids. The V end lost 6 bases, the J end lost 9 bases, and 18 bases lay between the germline ends. CDR3 residues: CASSPTGGGWQYV. In DNA form, the CDR3 reads TGTGCCAGCAGCCCTACGGGAGGGGGCTGGCAGTACGTC.

At least ten counts were recorded for this clonotype. The V and J genes are TRBV3-1 and TRBJ2-7; 10 bases match TRBD1. J lost 2 bases, V lost 1 base, and 5 bases had no gene match. CDR1 is LGHDT and CDR2 is YNNKEL in the germline V gene (reference sequence). This CDR3 is 16 amino acids long. For the CDR3, the DNA is TGTGCCAGCAGCCAAGGGGGGACAGGGGATCCCTACGAGCAGTACTTC. Its protein product is CASSQGGTGDPYEQYF.

This clonotype was seen many times. The genes are TRBV2 and TRBJ1-1; no reliable D call. Germline-derived CDR1 and CDR2 are SNHLY and FYNNEI. V lost 10 bases and J lost 6, with 9 bases in between. The CDR3 length is 10 residues. CDR3 DNA sequence: TGTGCCACTTTATTGTCTGAAGCTTTCTTT. Protein sequence: CATLLSEAFF.

This clonotype showed up many times. The genes are TRBV5-5 and TRBJ2-3; 9 nucleotides agree with TRBD2. Trimming took 3 bases from V and 2 from J; bases not matched to a gene: 7. This CDR3 region has 16 residues. CDR1 is SGHKS, CDR2 YYEKEE, per germline (reference sequence). The CDR3 is CASSYLAGAPTDTQYF. The CDR3 DNA follows: TGTGCCAGCAGCTATTTAGCGGGAGCCCCCACAGATACGCAGTATTTT.

The V call is TRBV2, the J call TRBJ2-7, with D uncertain. The CDR3 consists of 14 residues. From germline, CDR1 is SNHLY and CDR2 FYNNEI. Trimming took off 0 bases at V and 6 bases at J, with 12 bases between the two ends. CDR3 residues: CASSEATTSLEQYV. CDR3 in DNA: TGTGCCAGCAGTGAAGCGACGACCTCCCTCGAGCAGTACGTC.

The V and J genes are TRBV2 and TRBJ2-3; the match to TRBD2 covers 7 bases. V lost 7 bases and J lost 2; bases outside the gene matches: 12. The germline gives CDR1 SNHLY, CDR2 FYNNEI. There are 16 residues in the CDR3. The CDR3 region has the DNA TGTGCCAGCATTTCGCGGGCGGGGGACCACACAGATACGCAGTATTTT. Its protein product is CASISRAGDHTDTQYF.

This clonotype has more than one count but fewer than ten. The chain combines TRBV15 with TRBJ2-1; TRBD1 is a possible D gene (5 bases). The CDR3 consists of 13 residues. CDR1 is LNHNV, CDR2 YYDKDF, per germline (reference sequence). The V end lost 3 bases, the J end lost 9 bases, and 12 bases lay between the germline ends. The CDR3 nucleotides read TGTGCCACCAGCAGTAGGAGCCAGGGTGAGCAGTTCTTC. Its translation is CATSSRSQGEQFF.

This clonotype was detected many times. The rearrangement uses TRBV12-3 or TRBV12-4 and TRBJ2-3; D perhaps matches TRBD1 (5 bases). The CDR3 extends over 16 amino acids. Trimming took 1 base from V and 5 from J, leaving 16 bases between them. Written as DNA, the CDR3 is TGTGCCAGCAGTTTAGAGGTGACAGAGACGGTAGATACGCAGTATTTT. The encoded protein is CASSLEVTETVDTQYF.